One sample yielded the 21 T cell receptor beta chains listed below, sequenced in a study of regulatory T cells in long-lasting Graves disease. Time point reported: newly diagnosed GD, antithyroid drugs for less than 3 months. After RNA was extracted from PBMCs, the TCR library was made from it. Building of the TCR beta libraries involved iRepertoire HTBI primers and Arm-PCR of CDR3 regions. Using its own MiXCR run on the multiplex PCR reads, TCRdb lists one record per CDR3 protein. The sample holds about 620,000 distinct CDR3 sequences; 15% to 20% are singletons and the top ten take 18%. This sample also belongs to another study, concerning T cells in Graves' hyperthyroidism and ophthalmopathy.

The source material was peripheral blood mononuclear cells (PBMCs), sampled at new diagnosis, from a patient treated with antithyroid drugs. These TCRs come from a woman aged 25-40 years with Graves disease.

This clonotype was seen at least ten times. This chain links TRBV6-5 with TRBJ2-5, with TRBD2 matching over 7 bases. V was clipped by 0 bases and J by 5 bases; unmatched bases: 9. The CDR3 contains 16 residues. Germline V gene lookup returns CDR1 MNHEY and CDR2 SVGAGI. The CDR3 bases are TGTGCCAGCAGTTACTCATATTCGGGAGGATGGGAGACCCAGTACTTC. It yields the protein CASSYSYSGGWETQYF.

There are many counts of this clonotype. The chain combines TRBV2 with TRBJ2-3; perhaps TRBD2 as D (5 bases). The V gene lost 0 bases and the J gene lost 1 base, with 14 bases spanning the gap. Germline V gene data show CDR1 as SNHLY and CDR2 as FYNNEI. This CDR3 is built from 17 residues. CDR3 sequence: CASSEAILSGRTDTQYF. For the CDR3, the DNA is TGTGCCAGCAGTGAAGCCATTCTCAGCGGTCGCACAGATACGCAGTATTTT.

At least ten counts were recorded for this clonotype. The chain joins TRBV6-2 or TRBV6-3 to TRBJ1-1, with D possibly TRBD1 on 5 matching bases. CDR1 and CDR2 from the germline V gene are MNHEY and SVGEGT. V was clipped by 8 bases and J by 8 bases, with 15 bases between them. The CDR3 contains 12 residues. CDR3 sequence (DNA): TGTGCCAGCGCATCCGGACAACACGAAGCTTTCTTT. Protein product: CASASGQHEAFF.

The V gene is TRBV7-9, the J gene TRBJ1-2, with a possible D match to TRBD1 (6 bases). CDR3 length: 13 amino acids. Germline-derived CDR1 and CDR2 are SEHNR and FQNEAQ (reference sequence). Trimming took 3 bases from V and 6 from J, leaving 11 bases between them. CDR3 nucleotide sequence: TGTGCCAGCAGCTTGACAGGCATCAATGGCTACACCTTC. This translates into CASSLTGINGYTF.

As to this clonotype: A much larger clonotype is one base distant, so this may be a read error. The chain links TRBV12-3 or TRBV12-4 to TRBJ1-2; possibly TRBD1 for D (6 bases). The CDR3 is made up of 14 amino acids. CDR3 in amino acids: CVSSIGGTNYGYTF. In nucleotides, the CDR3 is TGTGTCAGCTCCATTGGGGGGACAAACTATGGCTACACCTTC.

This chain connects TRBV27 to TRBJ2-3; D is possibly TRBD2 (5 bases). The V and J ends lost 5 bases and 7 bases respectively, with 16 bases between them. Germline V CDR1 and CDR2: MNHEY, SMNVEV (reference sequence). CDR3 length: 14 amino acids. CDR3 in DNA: TGTGCCAGCAGTATGAGCGGAGGAAGGAATACGCAGTATTTT. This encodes CASSMSGGRNTQYF.

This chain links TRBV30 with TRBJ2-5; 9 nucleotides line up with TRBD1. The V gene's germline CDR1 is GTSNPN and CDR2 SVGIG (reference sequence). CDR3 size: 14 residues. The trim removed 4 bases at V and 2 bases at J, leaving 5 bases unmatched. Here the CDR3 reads CAWNLGTGQETQYF. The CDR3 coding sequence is TGTGCCTGGAATTTAGGGACAGGGCAAGAGACCCAGTACTTC.

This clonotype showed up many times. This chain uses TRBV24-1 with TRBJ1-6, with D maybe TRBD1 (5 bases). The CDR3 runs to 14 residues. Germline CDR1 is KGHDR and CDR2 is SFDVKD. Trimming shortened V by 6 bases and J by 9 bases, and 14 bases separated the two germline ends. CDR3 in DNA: TGTGCCACCAGTTTCGACAGTTCCGGTTCACCCCTCCACTTT. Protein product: CATSFDSSGSPLHF.

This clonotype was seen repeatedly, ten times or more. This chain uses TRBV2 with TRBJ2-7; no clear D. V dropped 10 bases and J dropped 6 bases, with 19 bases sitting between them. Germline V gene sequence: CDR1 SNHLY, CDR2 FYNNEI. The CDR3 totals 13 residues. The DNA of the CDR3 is TGTGCCACCCGCTATTCCGCCAGCTCCGAGCAGTACTTC. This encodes CATRYSASSEQYF.

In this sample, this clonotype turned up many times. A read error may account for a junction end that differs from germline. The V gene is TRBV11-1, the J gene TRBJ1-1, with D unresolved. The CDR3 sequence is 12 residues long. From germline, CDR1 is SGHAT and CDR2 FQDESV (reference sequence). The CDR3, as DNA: TGTGCCAGCAGCTTAACCTCCATGGAGAAGTACTTT. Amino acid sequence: CASSLTSMEKYF.

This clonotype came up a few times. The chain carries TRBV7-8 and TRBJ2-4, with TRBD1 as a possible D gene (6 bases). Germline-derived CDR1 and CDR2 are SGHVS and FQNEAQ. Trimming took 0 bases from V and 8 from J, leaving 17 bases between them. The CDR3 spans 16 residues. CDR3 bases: TGTGCCAGCAGCTTAGCGGGTGGGGACACGGCGGACATTCAGTACTTC. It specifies CASSLAGGDTADIQYF.

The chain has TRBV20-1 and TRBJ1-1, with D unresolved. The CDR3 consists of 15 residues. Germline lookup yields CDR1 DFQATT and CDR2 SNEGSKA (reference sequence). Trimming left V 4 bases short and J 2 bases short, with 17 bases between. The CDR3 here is CSATFPGRLNTEAFF. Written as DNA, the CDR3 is TGCAGTGCTACCTTTCCAGGTAGATTAAACACTGAAGCTTTCTTT.

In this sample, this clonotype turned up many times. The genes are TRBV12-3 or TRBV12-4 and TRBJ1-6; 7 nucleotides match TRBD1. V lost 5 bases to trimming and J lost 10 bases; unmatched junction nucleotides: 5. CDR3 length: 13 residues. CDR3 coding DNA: TGTGCCAGCAGTCCTGTGGGACAGTCACCCCTCCACTTT. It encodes CASSPVGQSPLHF.

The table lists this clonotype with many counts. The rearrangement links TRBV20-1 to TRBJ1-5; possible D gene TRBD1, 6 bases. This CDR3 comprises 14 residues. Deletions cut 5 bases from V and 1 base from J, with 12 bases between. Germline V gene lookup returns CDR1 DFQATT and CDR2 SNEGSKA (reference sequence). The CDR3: CSAAQGYSNQPQHF. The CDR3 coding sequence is TGCAGTGCTGCACAGGGCTACAGCAATCAGCCCCAGCATTTT.

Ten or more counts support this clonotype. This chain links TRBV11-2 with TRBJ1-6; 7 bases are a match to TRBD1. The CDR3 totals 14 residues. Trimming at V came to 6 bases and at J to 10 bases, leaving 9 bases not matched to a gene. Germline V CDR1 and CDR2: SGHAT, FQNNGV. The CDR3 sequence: CASRLDRLSSPLHF. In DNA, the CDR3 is TGTGCCAGCAGATTGGACAGGTTGAGCTCACCCCTCCACTTT.

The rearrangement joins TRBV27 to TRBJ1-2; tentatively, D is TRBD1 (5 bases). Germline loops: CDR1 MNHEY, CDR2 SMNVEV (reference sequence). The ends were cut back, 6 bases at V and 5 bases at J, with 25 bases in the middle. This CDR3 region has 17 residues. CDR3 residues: CASSLDWRGPGGYGYTF. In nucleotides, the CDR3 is TGTGCCAGCAGCCTTGATTGGCGGGGACCCGGGGGTTATGGCTACACCTTC.

CDR3 nucleotides: TGCGCCAGCAGCACCCGGACAGGGGGCACCGATCAGCCCCAGCATTTT. It yields the protein CASSTRTGGTDQPQHF. The chain carries TRBV4-1 and TRBJ1-5; TRBD1 agrees at 11 bases. CDR3 length: 16 residues. Looked up from germline, CDR1 is MGHRA and CDR2 is YSYEKL. V was pared by 5 bases and J by 5 bases, with 8 bases of the junction left unmatched.

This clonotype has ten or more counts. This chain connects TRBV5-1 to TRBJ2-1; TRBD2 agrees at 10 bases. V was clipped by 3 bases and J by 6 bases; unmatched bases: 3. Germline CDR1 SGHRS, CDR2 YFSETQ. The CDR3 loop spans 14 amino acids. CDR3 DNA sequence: TGCGCCAGCAGCTACACTAGCGGGGCCAATGAGCAGTTCTTC. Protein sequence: CASSYTSGANEQFF.

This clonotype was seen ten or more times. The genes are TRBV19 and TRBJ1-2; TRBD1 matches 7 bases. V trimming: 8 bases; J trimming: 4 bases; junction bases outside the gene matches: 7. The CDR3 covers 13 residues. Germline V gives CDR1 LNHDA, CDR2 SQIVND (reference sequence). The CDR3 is CASRVQGTYGYTF. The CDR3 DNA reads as TGTGCCAGTCGAGTACAGGGGACCTATGGCTACACCTTC.

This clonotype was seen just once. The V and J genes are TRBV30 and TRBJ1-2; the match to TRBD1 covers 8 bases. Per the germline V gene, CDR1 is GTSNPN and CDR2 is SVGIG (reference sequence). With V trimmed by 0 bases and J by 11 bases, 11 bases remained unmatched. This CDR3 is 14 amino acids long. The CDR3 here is CAWSVQSGGVGYTF. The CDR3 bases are TGTGCCTGGAGTGTTCAATCAGGGGGCGTCGGATACACCTTC.

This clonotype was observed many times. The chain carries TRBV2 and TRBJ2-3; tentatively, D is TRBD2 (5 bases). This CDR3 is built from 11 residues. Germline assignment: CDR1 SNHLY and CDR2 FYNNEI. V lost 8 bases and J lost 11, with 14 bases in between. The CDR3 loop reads CASYQSAEQYF. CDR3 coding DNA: TGTGCCAGCTATCAATCAGCGGAGCAGTATTTT.